This T cell receptor beta chain appears in the sequencing data of a study of blood T cell repertoires in COVID-19. Turning to the study itself: Donors in the United States, Italy and Spain gave samples during acute or convalescent COVID-19.

Per the original methods: Amplification from reference gene primers served as the basis for estimated nucleated cell counts. Produced via immunoSEQ multiplex PCR; TCRdb's table is partial and in-frame only. V, J and clone size are those of that table, while D and trimming were read from the DNA. The data show about 170,000 clones, over 70% seen once. This clonotype was obtained from a woman aged 70 to 79 who had recovered from COVID-19. Input material: peripheral blood.

In DNA form, the CDR3 reads TGTGCCAGCAGTTACTCTCTGGGAGGTCCGAAGTTCTTC. It encodes CASSYSLGGPKFF. The chain carries TRBV6-2 or TRBV6-3 and TRBJ2-1; a possible D gene is TRBD2 (6 bases). This CDR3 spans 13 amino acids. V lost 0 bases to trimming and J lost 14 bases, with 14 bases between them. Per germline, CDR1 MNHEY and CDR2 SVGEGT.